A selection of T cell receptor beta chains follows, all from one sample in a study of control samples from healthy donors and cancer patients. Clones were read by immunoSEQ multiplex PCR, and TCRdb kept only the in-frame ones, dropping some. This repertoire shows 100,000 to 120,000 clones, approximately 87% found once; its top ten account for roughly 3.7%. Specimen: PBMCs. Source of these receptors: a woman aged 55-70 years with lung cancer. Both conserved end residues are part of each CDR3. The D gene is left open where the match is weak. Rows may omit the clone size; those that give it use once, few, many or a size class.

j_gene,abundance,d_gene,v_gene,CDR3nt,CDR3aa
TRBJ1-5,NA,NA,TRBV10-3,TGTGCCATCAGTCCTCCAGGGCGGGATTTTAGAGTAAATCAGCCCCAGCATTTT,CAISPPGRDFRVNQPQHF
TRBJ2-5,NA,NA,TRBV9,TGTGCCAGCAGCGTAGCTGTGATGGGCCAAGAGACCCAGTACTTC,CASSVAVMGQETQYF
TRBJ1-3,few,NA,TRBV7-2,TGTGCCAGCAGCTTAGAATTTGGTCAGCTTGGAAACACCATATATTTT,CASSLEFGQLGNTIYF
TRBJ2-5,NA,NA,TRBV21-1,TGTGCCAGCAGCAAAGGGCTATTGCCTAGCGGGGGAAAAGAGACCCAGTACTTC,CASSKGLLPSGGKETQYF
TRBJ1-1,NA,NA,TRBV3-1/TRBV3-2,TGTGCCAGCAGCCAAGTTAGAAGGGAGGCTTTCTTT,CASSQVRREAFF
TRBJ2-1,NA,NA,TRBV9,TGTGCCAGCAGCGAAACCAGGGGACACACCAATGAGCAGTTCTTC,CASSETRGHTNEQFF
TRBJ2-7,NA,NA,TRBV19,TGTGCCAGTGGAGGGGAGACCTACGAGCAGTACTTC,CASGGETYEQYF
TRBJ2-3,NA,TRBD2,TRBV11-2,TGTGCCAGCAGCACCCAGCGGGGAGATACGCAGTATTTT,CASSTQRGDTQYF
TRBJ2-3,NA,TRBD1,TRBV13,TGTGCCAGCAGCCACGCTAGGACAGGGGCCACAGATACGCAGTATTTT,CASSHARTGATDTQYF
TRBJ2-2,NA,TRBD2,TRBV7-9,TGTGCCAGCAGTAGCGGGGGGGCCTCGAACACCGGGGAGCTGTTTTTT,CASSSGGASNTGELFF
TRBJ2-7,NA,TRBD2,TRBV28,TGTGCCAGCAGCCCGGGGGGAGCGGGAGGAATAAGCGAGCAGTACTTC,CASSPGGAGGISEQYF
TRBJ1-1,NA,NA,TRBV12-3/TRBV12-4,TGTGCCAGCAGACCCGGGGGAGGCACTGAAGCTTTCTTT,CASRPGGGTEAFF
TRBJ2-5,NA,TRBD2,TRBV4-3,TGCGCCAGCAGCCATGGAGCGGGGGGCCACCAAGAGACCCAGTACTTC,CASSHGAGGHQETQYF
TRBJ1-2,NA,NA,TRBV5-1,TGCGCCAGCAGCTTGTTAGCGGATGGCTACACCTTC,CASSLLADGYTF
TRBJ1-5,NA,TRBD1,TRBV7-8,TGTGCCAGCAGCTTAGCAGGCGAGGGGGCCAATCAGCCCCAGCATTTT,CASSLAGEGANQPQHF